The 29 T cell receptor beta chains below come from one sample, sequenced in a study of response to subunit inactivated influenza vaccine. TCRdb re-derived calls from the RT-PCR reads in MiXCR, one entry per CDR3 protein. The profile shows more than 200,000 distinct CDR3 sequences, over 9% of them singletons. The material sequenced was non-naive T cells sorted from PBMCs, taken 14 days before vaccination. Source of these receptors: a man aged 45-65 years who received an inactivated influenza vaccine.

There are a few counts of this clonotype. The rearrangement links TRBV5-1 to TRBJ2-1; D is perhaps TRBD1 or TRBD2 (6 bases each). Germline V gene sequence: CDR1 SGHRS, CDR2 YFSETQ. The CDR3 covers 15 residues. V shed 1 base and J shed 10 bases, with 18 bases lying between them. The CDR3 nucleotides are TGCGCCAGCAGCTTGCAGGGGCGGGAAGCCGGCGAGCAGTTCTTC. Amino acids: CASSLQGREAGEQFF.

The chain links TRBV5-6 to TRBJ2-1, with 12 bases aligning to TRBD2. Trimming took 1 base from V and 12 from J; bases not matched to a gene: 2. Germline CDR1 reads SGHDT; CDR2 reads YYEEEE. This CDR3 region has 13 residues. CDR3 nucleotide sequence: TGTGCCAGCAGCTTGCTAGCGGGAGGGAGGCAGTTCTTC. Translated, it gives CASSLLAGGRQFF.

This clonotype has only a few counts. This CDR3 reads CASSPEASRRQLNTGELFF. The DNA for the CDR3 is TGTGCCAGCAGCCCCGAGGCCAGTCGGAGACAGTTGAACACCGGGGAGCTGTTTTTT. The chain recombines TRBV3-1 with TRBJ2-2; tentatively, D is TRBD1 (5 bases). The CDR3 is made up of 19 amino acids. Germline CDR1 is LGHDT and CDR2 is YNNKEL (reference sequence). V gave up 4 bases and J gave up 1 base, with 22 bases separating them.

Many counts were recorded for this clonotype. V and J are TRBV11-2 and TRBJ2-1; TRBD2 agrees at 11 bases. CDR1 is SGHAT, CDR2 FQNNGV, per germline. This CDR3 spans 17 amino acids. The trim removed 0 bases at V and 0 bases at J, leaving 1 base unmatched. CDR3 residues: CASSLELAGASYNEQFF. In nucleotides, the CDR3 is TGTGCCAGCAGCTTAGAACTAGCGGGAGCCTCCTACAATGAGCAGTTCTTC.

This clonotype has at least ten counts. The chain uses TRBV5-1 and TRBJ2-4; D unresolved. Germline-derived CDR1 and CDR2 are SGHRS and YFSETQ. V was cut by 4 bases and J by 4 bases, with 9 bases left in between. CDR3 size: 13 residues. This CDR3 reads CASSVTPKNIQYF. The CDR3 DNA follows: TGCGCCAGCAGCGTGACACCGAAAAACATTCAGTACTTC.

This clonotype showed up just a few times. This sequence joins TRBV5-6 and TRBJ2-7; 13 nucleotides agree with TRBD2. V lost 4 bases to trimming and J lost 7 bases; unmatched junction nucleotides: 5. The CDR3 is made up of 14 amino acids. CDR1 and CDR2 from the germline V gene are SGHDT and YYEEEE. This chain's CDR3 is CASSRGLAGNEQYF. The CDR3 DNA follows: TGTGCCAGCAGCCGGGGACTAGCGGGAAATGAGCAGTACTTC.

V gene TRBV6-8 combines with J gene TRBJ2-7; D is ambiguous. V lost 6 bases and J lost 0, with 15 bases in between. CDR3 size: 15 residues. From germline, CDR1 is MNHGY and CDR2 SAAAGT. The CDR3 is CASRNYYPASYEQYF. The CDR3, as DNA: TGTGCCAGCAGAAACTACTACCCAGCCTCCTACGAGCAGTACTTC.

The chain uses TRBV20-1 and TRBJ1-2, with D maybe TRBD1 (5 bases). This CDR3 is built from 10 residues. The germline gives CDR1 DFQATT, CDR2 SNEGSKA (reference sequence). The V end was cut by 6 bases, the J end by 7 bases, with 9 bases between. CDR3 sequence reads: CSAIDSGYTF. CDR3 sequence (DNA): TGCAGTGCAATAGACAGTGGCTACACCTTC.

In its sample, this clonotype was seen a few times. This rearrangement joins TRBV3-1 to TRBJ2-7, with TRBD1 matching over 7 bases. Per germline, CDR1 LGHDT and CDR2 YNNKEL (reference sequence). The CDR3 runs to 12 residues. Trimming removed 4 bases from V and 11 bases from J; junction bases left unmatched: 8. The CDR3 DNA reads as TGTGCCAGCAGCCTTCCCGGGACAGAAGAGTACTTC. Amino acid sequence: CASSLPGTEEYF.

The sample holds a few counts of this clonotype. CDR3 nucleotides: TGCGCCAGCAGCCTTCGACAGGGACCAGGAGGCTACACCTTC. As protein: CASSLRQGPGGYTF. The chain links TRBV4-1 to TRBJ1-2, with 7 positions matching TRBD1. J gave up 8 bases and V 4 bases, and 10 bases lay outside the gene matches. The V gene's germline CDR1 is MGHRA and CDR2 YSYEKL. This CDR3 has 14 residues.

This clonotype has at least ten counts. The V and J genes are TRBV5-1 and TRBJ2-1; TRBD2 matches at 10 bases. The CDR3 has 16 residues. The V and J ends lost 3 bases and 4 bases, in that order; junction bases with no gene match: 7. Germline CDR1 is SGHRS and CDR2 is YFSETQ. The CDR3 region is CASSSSLAGDYNEQFF. The CDR3 DNA reads as TGCGCCAGCAGCTCCTCCCTAGCGGGGGATTACAATGAGCAGTTCTTC.

The genes are TRBV20-1 and TRBJ2-1, with a possible D match to TRBD2 (7 bases). Germline V gene lookup returns CDR1 DFQATT and CDR2 SNEGSKA (reference sequence). Trimming left V 6 bases short and J 9 bases short, with 18 bases between. This CDR3 region has 13 residues. The CDR3 protein is CSAPLRGAGEQFF. The CDR3 bases are TGCAGTGCCCCTCTACGGGGGGCTGGTGAGCAGTTCTTC.

The chain employs TRBV19 and TRBJ1-1; D may be TRBD1 (5 bases). V lost 0 bases, J lost 10 bases, and 12 bases lay in between. Germline lookup yields CDR1 LNHDA and CDR2 SQIVND (reference sequence). The CDR3 loop spans 13 amino acids. The CDR3 region has the DNA TGTGCCAGTAGTATAGATCTGACAGCTCCAGCTTTCTTT. As protein: CASSIDLTAPAFF.

This chain connects TRBV6-1 to TRBJ2-7, with 10 bases aligning to TRBD2. J lost 0 bases, V lost 1 base, and 3 bases had no gene match. The CDR3 loop spans 16 amino acids. Germline values: CDR1 MNHNS, CDR2 SASEGT. DNA of the CDR3: TGTGCCAGCAGTGAAGTTCTAGCGGGAGCCTCCTACGAGCAGTACTTC. Its protein product is CASSEVLAGASYEQYF.

J is TRBJ2-7 and V is TRBV7-3; a possible D gene is TRBD2 (5 bases). The CDR3 has 14 residues. Trimming took 3 bases from V and 4 from J, leaving 13 bases between them. In germline, CDR1 is SGHTA, CDR2 FQGTGA. In DNA, the CDR3 is TGTGCCAGCAGCTTCGGACCCGAGGGTTACGAGCAGTACTTC. Translation: CASSFGPEGYEQYF.

V usage is TRBV4-2 and J usage is TRBJ2-1; 8 positions agree with TRBD2. The CDR3 extends over 18 amino acids. In germline, CDR1 is LGHNA, CDR2 YNFKEQ. After removal of 0 bases from V and 7 bases from J, the junction contained 14 bases not matched to a gene. CDR3 protein: CASSQDSFMDSGVNEQFF. In nucleotides, the CDR3 is TGTGCCAGCAGCCAAGATTCATTTATGGATAGCGGGGTTAATGAGCAGTTCTTC.

This clonotype was seen at least ten times. This sequence joins TRBV28 and TRBJ2-7, with TRBD1 as a possible D gene (6 bases). Germline V gives CDR1 MDHEN, CDR2 SYDVKM. This CDR3 comprises 18 residues. V lost 1 base and J 4 bases, leaving 23 bases between the germline ends. In nucleotides, the CDR3 is TGTGCCAGCAGTTTATCCGGTTTGTCAGCCCCTCAGGGGTACGAGCAGTACTTC. Translating it yields CASSLSGLSAPQGYEQYF.

Ten or more counts support this clonotype. The chain links TRBV12-3 or TRBV12-4 to TRBJ2-5; 10 bases align to TRBD2. The junction had 6 bases not matched to a gene; V was cut back by 6 bases and J by 5 bases. The CDR3 has 14 amino acids. The CDR3 sequence is CASRPAGGRETQYF. The CDR3 nucleotides are TGTGCCAGCAGACCAGCGGGAGGGCGGGAGACCCAGTACTTC.

This clonotype was recorded at least ten times. V and J are TRBV5-1 and TRBJ2-2; D call uncertain. Germline-derived CDR1 and CDR2 are SGHRS and YFSETQ. The V end lost 0 bases, the J end lost 4 bases, and 7 bases lay between the germline ends. The CDR3 consists of 14 residues. CDR3 bases: TGCGCCAGCAGCTTGGCCTGGAGCACCGGGGAGCTGTTTTTT. It is translated as CASSLAWSTGELFF.

This clonotype was seen many times. The chain has TRBV15 and TRBJ2-1; 8 nucleotides agree with TRBD2. CDR1 LNHNV and CDR2 YYDKDF come from the germline V gene (reference sequence). The CDR3 extends over 15 amino acids. V lost 6 bases, J lost 1 base, and 5 bases stayed unmatched. CDR3 DNA: TGTGCCACCAGTCCTCGGGAGGGATCCTACAATGAGCAGTTCTTC. Translated: CATSPREGSYNEQFF.

The table lists this clonotype with many counts. V and J are TRBV5-4 and TRBJ2-5, with TRBD1 matching over 8 bases. CDR1 SGHNT and CDR2 YYREEE come from the germline V gene (reference sequence). CDR3 length: 17 amino acids. The V segment lost 1 base and the J segment 2 bases; nucleotides outside the gene matches: 10. The CDR3 sequence: CASSLLRRTGLQETQYF. For the CDR3, the DNA is TGTGCCAGCAGCTTGCTTCGAAGGACAGGGCTTCAAGAGACCCAGTACTTC. Filled out from reference TRBV5-4 and TRBJ2-5, the complete variable domain reads ETGVTQSPTHLIKTRGQQVTLRCSSQSGHNTVSWYQQALGQGPQFIFQYYREEENGRGNFPPRFSGLQFPNYSSELNVNALELDDSALYLCASSLLRRTGLQETQYFGPGTRLLVL.

This clonotype has only a few counts. The chain uses TRBV7-2 and TRBJ2-1; 7 nucleotides line up with TRBD2. Germline CDR1 is SGHTA and CDR2 is FQGNSA. Germline trimming cut 3 bases from V and 7 bases from J; bases unmatched to any gene: 6. The CDR3 sequence is 14 residues long. The chain's CDR3 is CASSFWGGSNEQFF. The CDR3 coding sequence is TGTGCCAGCAGCTTCTGGGGGGGTTCAAATGAGCAGTTCTTC. The whole variable domain, remainder taken from reference TRBV7-2 and TRBJ2-1, is GAGVSQSPSNKVTEKGKDVELRCDPISGHTALYWYRQSLGQGLEFLIYFQGNSAPDKSGLPSDRFSAERTGGSVSTLTIQRTQQEDSAVYLCASSFWGGSNEQFFGPGTRLTVL.

The chain uses TRBV28 and TRBJ1-6; maybe TRBD1 (6 bases). Trimming left V 2 bases short and J 9 bases short, with 14 bases between. Germline loops: CDR1 MDHEN, CDR2 SYDVKM. CDR3 length: 15 residues. The CDR3 protein is CASSLRGAGLSPLHF. The CDR3 bases are TGTGCCAGCAGTTTAAGGGGGGCAGGGCTTTCACCCCTCCACTTT.

This clonotype was detected many times. The rearrangement links TRBV12-3 or TRBV12-4 to TRBJ1-1; unclear D gene. V lost 3 bases, J lost 1 base, and 6 bases lay in between. The CDR3 is made up of 13 amino acids. DNA for the CDR3: TGTGCCAGCAGTTTTTGGGAGAACACTGAAGCTTTCTTT. Translated, it gives CASSFWENTEAFF.

The J gene is TRBJ2-3, the V gene TRBV5-4; 14 bases are shared with TRBD2. V lost 0 bases to trimming and J lost 4 bases; unmatched junction nucleotides: 7. The CDR3 is made up of 18 amino acids. Germline loops: CDR1 SGHNT, CDR2 YYREEE (reference sequence). CDR3 bases: TGTGCCAGCAGCTTGGATGGACTAGCGGGAGGAAGGTCAGATACGCAGTATTTT. It is translated as CASSLDGLAGGRSDTQYF.

The rearrangement joins TRBV5-6 to TRBJ2-5; 8 bases line up with TRBD1. The CDR3 loop spans 19 amino acids. CDR1 and CDR2 from the germline V gene are SGHDT and YYEEEE. J gave up 5 bases and V 2 bases, and 20 bases lay outside the gene matches. The CDR3: CASSLEGRAGGRSLETQYF. As DNA, the CDR3 is TGTGCCAGCAGCTTAGAAGGTCGGGCAGGGGGCAGATCCTTGGAGACCCAGTACTTC.

This clonotype came up a few times. The rearrangement joins TRBV7-9 to TRBJ1-1; the match to TRBD1 covers 9 bases. Germline V gene lookup returns CDR1 SEHNR and CDR2 FQNEAQ (reference sequence). The CDR3 spans 16 residues. The junction had 7 bases not matched to a gene; V was cut back by 5 bases and J by 0 bases. CDR3 in DNA: TGTGCCAGCAGCCTCGGACAGGGGAGGGTGAACACTGAAGCTTTCTTT. Amino acid sequence: CASSLGQGRVNTEAFF.

This clonotype was detected a few times. The V call is TRBV28, the J call TRBJ2-1; TRBD2 matches at 7 bases. From germline, CDR1 is MDHEN and CDR2 SYDVKM. The CDR3 is 17 amino acids. The V segment lost 5 bases and the J segment 0 bases; nucleotides outside the gene matches: 10. CDR3 sequence reads: CASSLLGVAGSYNEQFF. The CDR3 region has the DNA TGTGCCAGCAGTCTCCTGGGGGTAGCGGGCTCCTACAATGAGCAGTTCTTC.

V is TRBV29-1 and J is TRBJ2-5; 13 positions agree with TRBD2. The CDR3 covers 16 residues. Unmatched junction bases numbered 9, after V lost 3 bases and J lost 5 bases. Per the germline V gene, CDR1 is SQVTM and CDR2 is ANQGSEA. The CDR3 DNA is TGCAGCGTTGAGAGCCAGGGACTAGCGGGGTTGGAGACCCAGTACTTC. Encoded protein: CSVESQGLAGLETQYF.